One sample yielded the 24 T cell receptor beta chains listed below, sequenced in a study of radiation and T cells in renal cell carcinoma. Time point noted: blood 4 weeks post-SBRT, at nephrectomy. Treatment described: 15 Gy SBRT to primary tumor, nephrectomy 4 weeks later. The table came from immunoSEQ multiplex PCR; TCRdb's copy has only in-frame clones and leaves some out. The sample contains 140,000 to 150,000 clones, about 86% of which appear only once. The material sequenced was blood, taken from a patient whose treatment included radiotherapy and nephrectomy. These receptors originate from a woman in her forties or fifties with renal cell carcinoma.

The chain combines TRBV5-6 with TRBJ2-5; 12 nucleotides line up with TRBD2. J gave up 5 bases and V 2 bases, and 7 bases lay outside the gene matches. CDR1 and CDR2 from the germline V gene are SGHDT and YYEEEE. The CDR3 totals 16 residues. Written as DNA, the CDR3 is TGTGCCAGCAGCTTCCGGACTAGCGGGATTCTCGAGACCCAGTACTTC. Residues: CASSFRTSGILETQYF.

This rearrangement joins TRBV9 to TRBJ2-7; D tentatively fits TRBD1 or TRBD2 (5 bases each). This CDR3 spans 11 amino acids. The germline gives CDR1 SGDLS, CDR2 YYNGEE. Deletions cut 4 bases from V and 7 bases from J, with 9 bases between. CDR3 region: CASSRDAEQYF. CDR3 nucleotide sequence: TGTGCCAGCAGCAGGGACGCGGAGCAGTACTTC.

The rearrangement uses TRBV5-1 and TRBJ1-2, with D perhaps TRBD1 (5 bases). The ends were cut back, 5 bases at V and 4 bases at J, with 12 bases in the middle. CDR1 and CDR2 (germline): SGHRS, YFSETQ. This CDR3 is 13 amino acids long. The CDR3 nucleotides read TGCGCCAGCAGTCCGGAGGGGAGCTATGGCTACACCTTC. Encoded protein: CASSPEGSYGYTF.

The chain has TRBV5-6 and TRBJ2-7, with a weak D call TRBD1 (6 bases). Germline-derived CDR1 and CDR2 are SGHDT and YYEEEE. This CDR3 comprises 12 residues. The V end was cut by 4 bases, the J end by 2 bases, with 7 bases between. Here the CDR3 DNA reads TGTGCCAGCAGCCGACAGGCCTACGAGCAGTACTTC. Residues: CASSRQAYEQYF. Combining the CDR3 with reference TRBV5-6 and TRBJ2-7 gives the whole variable domain DAGVTQSPTHLIKTRGQQVTLRCSPKSGHDTVSWYQQALGQGPQFIFQYYEEEERQRGNFPDRFSGHQFPNYSSELNVNALLLGDSALYLCASSRQAYEQYFGPGTRLTVT.

This chain connects TRBV19 to TRBJ2-1; 7 bases are shared with TRBD2. Germline V lookup: CDR1 LNHDA, CDR2 SQIVND (reference sequence). V lost 6 bases, J lost 5 bases, and 10 bases stayed unmatched. CDR3 length: 15 amino acids. The chain's CDR3 is CASRNRDYDNNEQFF. As DNA, the CDR3 is TGTGCCAGTAGGAACCGGGACTATGACAACAATGAGCAGTTCTTC.

V and J are TRBV5-4 and TRBJ2-7; 10 bases match TRBD2. Germline values: CDR1 SGHNT, CDR2 YYREEE (reference sequence). The CDR3 spans 16 residues. The V and J ends lost 1 base and 3 bases, in that order; junction bases with no gene match: 7. The CDR3 DNA follows: TGTGCCAGCAGCTTGACTAGCGGGATATTGTACTACGAGCAGTACTTC. Protein sequence: CASSLTSGILYYEQYF.

V usage is TRBV27 and J usage is TRBJ2-7, with 8 nucleotides matching TRBD1. The CDR3 has 14 amino acids. Germline V lookup: CDR1 MNHEY, CDR2 SMNVEV (reference sequence). V lost 5 bases, J lost 3 bases, and 6 bases stayed unmatched. The CDR3 nucleotides read TGTGCCAGCAGTGCCGGGACAGGACGCTACGAGCAGTACTTC. It yields the protein CASSAGTGRYEQYF.

The V gene is TRBV5-1, the J gene TRBJ1-2, with no clear D. Deletions cut 1 base from V and 8 bases from J, with 12 bases between. Germline V gene sequence: CDR1 SGHRS, CDR2 YFSETQ. This CDR3 has 13 residues. Written as DNA, the CDR3 is TGCGCCAGCAGCTTGCGGCAAGATGGCGGCTACACCTTC. The encoded protein is CASSLRQDGGYTF.

The chain combines TRBV15 with TRBJ2-2; 11 nucleotides agree with TRBD2. V shed 2 bases, J shed 4 bases, and the junction held 6 bases outside the gene matches. The CDR3 spans 17 residues. Germline V CDR1 and CDR2: LNHNV, YYDKDF (reference sequence). CDR3 DNA sequence: TGTGCCACCAGCAGAAATAGCGGGAGGGGGGCCACCGGGGAGCTGTTTTTT. Translation: CATSRNSGRGATGELFF. The full variable domain, completed using reference TRBV15 and TRBJ2-2, is DAMVIQNPRYQVTQFGKPVTLSCSQTLNHNVMYWYQQKSSQAPKLLFHYYDKDFNNEADTPDNFQSRRPNTSFCFLDIRSPGLGDTAMYLCATSRNSGRGATGELFFGEGSRLTVL.

The genes are TRBV11-2 and TRBJ2-3; D possibly matches TRBD1 or TRBD2 (6 bases each). Germline V gives CDR1 SGHAT, CDR2 FQNNGV. The V end was cut by 5 bases, the J end by 1 base, with 16 bases between. This CDR3 is 16 amino acids long. The CDR3 here is CASSPGAYGGTDTQYF. CDR3 nucleotides: TGTGCCAGCAGCCCGGGGGCTTACGGGGGCACAGATACGCAGTATTTT.

This chain uses TRBV28 with TRBJ1-5; D might be TRBD1 (5 bases). Trimming removed 6 bases at V and 2 bases at J, with 8 bases between. Germline-derived CDR1 and CDR2 are MDHEN and SYDVKM. The length of the CDR3 is 13 residues. The CDR3 DNA is TGTGCCAGCAGATTGGGGGGCAATCAGCCCCAGCATTTT. Its translation: CASRLGGNQPQHF.

The chain is built from TRBV10-3 and TRBJ1-5; D gene unclear. CDR1 is ENHRY and CDR2 is SYGVKD in the germline V gene. This CDR3 comprises 12 residues. V dropped 10 bases and J dropped 5 bases, with 12 bases sitting between them. Written as DNA, the CDR3 is TGTGCCAGCGGGCCCTTACATCAGCCCCAGCATTTT. Amino acids: CASGPLHQPQHF.

This clone was observed a few times. This chain connects TRBV28 to TRBJ1-4; D unresolved. V shed 6 bases and J shed 15 bases, with 20 bases lying between them. CDR1 is MDHEN and CDR2 is SYDVKM in the germline V gene. This CDR3 has 13 amino acids. The CDR3 DNA reads as TGTGCCAGCAGCCCCACCAGAGGGCGAGGGTTGTTTTTT. Protein: CASSPTRGRGLFF.

The table lists this clone with a few counts. The chain couples TRBV30 to TRBJ1-2, with 8 nucleotides matching TRBD1. Losses at the gene ends were 3 bases for V and 4 bases for J; bases not matched to a gene: 4. The CDR3 consists of 13 residues. Germline-derived CDR1 and CDR2 are GTSNPN and SVGIG (reference sequence). The chain's CDR3 is CAWREQGGYGYTF. CDR3 DNA sequence: TGTGCCTGGAGGGAACAGGGGGGCTATGGCTACACCTTC.

This clone was counted only a few times. The chain has TRBV9 and TRBJ1-1; D perhaps matches TRBD1 (6 bases). With 5 bases removed from V and 1 base from J, the gap between germline ends came to 12 bases. The CDR3 runs 14 residues. Looked up from germline, CDR1 is SGDLS and CDR2 is YYNGEE. The CDR3 sequence is CASSGDTRNTEAFF. The CDR3 coding sequence is TGTGCCAGCAGTGGGGACACGCGGAACACTGAAGCTTTCTTT.

The chain is built from TRBV28 and TRBJ2-1, with 11 bases lining up with TRBD2. Per the germline V gene, CDR1 is MDHEN and CDR2 is SYDVKM. V shed 4 bases, J shed 9 bases, and the junction held 14 bases outside the gene matches. The CDR3 contains 17 residues. This CDR3 reads CASSSLPSGRSVIEQFF. The DNA of the CDR3 is TGTGCCAGCAGTTCTTTACCTAGCGGGAGGTCTGTTATTGAGCAGTTCTTC.

This sequence joins TRBV28 and TRBJ2-7, with TRBD2 matching 10 bases. Germline V lookup: CDR1 MDHEN, CDR2 SYDVKM. V trimming: 2 bases; J trimming: 2 bases; junction bases outside the gene matches: 3. The length of the CDR3 is 15 residues. CDR3 loop: CASSLGLAGAYEQYF. The DNA of the CDR3 is TGTGCCAGCAGTTTAGGGCTAGCGGGAGCCTACGAGCAGTACTTC.

The rearrangement joins TRBV5-1 to TRBJ2-3; TRBD2 might be the D (6 bases). V shed 4 bases and J shed 3 bases, with 15 bases lying between them. Germline CDR1 is SGHRS and CDR2 is YFSETQ. The CDR3 is made up of 15 amino acids. Here the CDR3 reads CASSGSSAPTDTQYF. The CDR3 region has the DNA TGCGCCAGCAGCGGTTCTAGCGCCCCGACAGATACGCAGTATTTT.

The chain is built from TRBV7-2 and TRBJ2-1; 13 bases match TRBD2. The CDR3 sequence is 16 residues long. Germline V CDR1 and CDR2: SGHTA, FQGNSA. V lost 2 bases, J lost 6 bases, and 4 bases stayed unmatched. The CDR3 protein is CASSLTSGGGSNEQFF. In DNA form, the CDR3 reads TGTGCCAGCAGCTTAACTAGCGGGGGGGGTTCCAATGAGCAGTTCTTC.

The rearrangement joins TRBV27 to TRBJ2-6; D is undetermined. The V gene lost 2 bases and the J gene lost 4 bases, with 6 bases spanning the gap. The CDR3 totals 14 residues. Germline lookup yields CDR1 MNHEY and CDR2 SMNVEV (reference sequence). CDR3 DNA: TGTGCCAGCAGTTTAGTGGGGGGGGCCAACGTCCTGACTTTC. Translating it yields CASSLVGGANVLTF.

This clone was recorded only once. The chain links TRBV6-6 to TRBJ1-1; a weak D match, TRBD1 (6 bases). The ends were cut back, 6 bases at V and 6 bases at J, with 17 bases in the middle. This CDR3 contains 14 residues. In germline, CDR1 is MNHNY, CDR2 SVGAGI (reference sequence). CDR3 region: CASRATGTAPEAFF. In DNA, the CDR3 is TGTGCCAGCAGAGCAACAGGGACGGCACCTGAAGCTTTCTTT.

This chain links TRBV4-3 with TRBJ2-3; D remains unclear. V was clipped by 2 bases and J by 5 bases, with 8 bases between them. Germline V CDR1 and CDR2: LGHNA, YSLEER. CDR3 length: 13 amino acids. For the CDR3, the DNA is TGCGCCAGCAGCCAAAACCTGGGAGATACGCAGTATTTT. This sequence encodes CASSQNLGDTQYF.

The V and J genes are TRBV7-2 and TRBJ2-1; TRBD2 aligns across 7 bases. V lost 2 bases to trimming and J lost 8 bases; unmatched junction nucleotides: 12. The CDR3 totals 16 residues. In germline, CDR1 is SGHTA, CDR2 FQGNSA. The CDR3 coding sequence is TGTGCCAGCAGCTTAACTGCGGGAGCCATCGGGGATGAGCAGTTCTTC. Its protein product is CASSLTAGAIGDEQFF. Variable domain in full (rest from reference TRBV7-2 and TRBJ2-1): GAGVSQSPSNKVTEKGKDVELRCDPISGHTALYWYRQSLGQGLEFLIYFQGNSAPDKSGLPSDRFSAERTGGSVSTLTIQRTQQEDSAVYLCASSLTAGAIGDEQFFGPGTRLTVL.

The V call is TRBV2, the J call TRBJ2-7, with D perhaps assigned TRBD1 or TRBD2 (5 bases each). V lost 6 bases and J lost 2, with 11 bases in between. Germline CDR1 SNHLY, CDR2 FYNNEI. The CDR3 spans 13 residues. The CDR3 region is CASRVGTTYEQYF. In nucleotides, the CDR3 is TGTGCCAGCAGGGTAGGGACCACCTACGAGCAGTACTTC.